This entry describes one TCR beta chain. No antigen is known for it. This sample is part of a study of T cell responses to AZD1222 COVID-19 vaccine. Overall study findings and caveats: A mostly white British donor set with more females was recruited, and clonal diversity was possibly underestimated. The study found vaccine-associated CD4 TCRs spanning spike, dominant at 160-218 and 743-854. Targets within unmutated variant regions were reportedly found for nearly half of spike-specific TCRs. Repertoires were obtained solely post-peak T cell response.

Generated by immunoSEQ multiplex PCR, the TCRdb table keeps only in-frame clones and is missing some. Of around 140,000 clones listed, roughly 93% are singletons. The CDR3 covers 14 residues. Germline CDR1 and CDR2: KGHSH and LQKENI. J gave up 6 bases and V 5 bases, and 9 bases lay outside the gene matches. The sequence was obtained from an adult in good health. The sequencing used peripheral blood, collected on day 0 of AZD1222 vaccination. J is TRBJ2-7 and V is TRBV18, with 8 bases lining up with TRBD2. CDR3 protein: CASSKSGRPGEQYF. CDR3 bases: TGTGCCAGCTCAAAAAGCGGGAGACCCGGCGAGCAGTACTTC.